The 24 T cell receptor beta chains presented below share a single source sample, sequenced in a study of cytomegalovirus exposure and HLA in healthy donors. The data were produced by immunoSEQ multiplex PCR, yet TCRdb's version contains in-frame clones alone and is incomplete. The table includes about 160,000 clones, more than 75% detected once. Sequencing was performed on PBMCs. The origin of the receptors is a man between 18 and 35 years old in good health and CMV-seronegative.

The chain employs TRBV7-9 and TRBJ2-7; D may be TRBD1 (5 bases). The germline CDR1 and CDR2 sequences are SEHNR and FQNEAQ (reference sequence). The V end was cut by 4 bases, the J end by 3 bases, with 16 bases between. CDR3 length: 15 residues. CDR3 bases: TGTGCCAGCAGCTCAAACGCGGTCAGGGACTACGAGCAGTACTTC. Translating gives CASSSNAVRDYEQYF.

This clone was detected once. The chain uses TRBV11-2 and TRBJ1-4, with 10 bases that match TRBD1. The CDR3 contains 15 residues. The germline V gene has CDR1 SGHAT and CDR2 FQNNGV. Trimming removed 5 bases from V and 8 bases from J; junction bases left unmatched: 8. The CDR3 loop reads CASSAYGTGEEKLFF. The CDR3 DNA reads as TGTGCCAGCAGCGCATACGGGACAGGGGAGGAAAAACTGTTTTTT.

The V and J genes are TRBV10-3 and TRBJ2-1, with a possible D match to TRBD2 (6 bases). The CDR3 totals 15 residues. Trimming left V 7 bases short and J 0 bases short, with 13 bases between. CDR1 and CDR2 from the germline V gene are ENHRY and SYGVKD. The CDR3, as DNA: TGTGCCATCAAACCCCCGGGACTCTCCTACAATGAGCAGTTCTTC. Its protein is CAIKPPGLSYNEQFF.

V is TRBV29-1 and J is TRBJ2-2; a weak D match, TRBD1 (6 bases). The germline V gene has CDR1 SQVTM and CDR2 ANQGSEA. The CDR3 is made up of 14 amino acids. Trimming removed 6 bases at V and 3 bases at J, with 14 bases between. CDR3 protein: CSVTGLRDTGELFF. The CDR3, as DNA: TGCAGCGTCACAGGGCTAAGGGACACCGGGGAGCTGTTTTTT.

The rearrangement uses TRBV18 and TRBJ2-5; tentative D call: TRBD2 (5 bases). The CDR3 loop spans 16 amino acids. V was trimmed by 3 bases and J by 4 bases, leaving 18 bases between them. CDR1 and CDR2 (germline): KGHSH, LQKENI. CDR3 sequence reads: CASSPREALAGETQYF. Here the CDR3 DNA reads TGTGCCAGCTCACCCAGAGAAGCCCTAGCAGGAGAGACCCAGTACTTC.

The V gene is TRBV28, the J gene TRBJ2-7; the D gene is possibly TRBD1 (6 bases). CDR3 length: 14 amino acids. V lost 4 bases to trimming and J lost 2 bases, with 12 bases between them. CDR1 MDHEN and CDR2 SYDVKM come from the germline V gene. The CDR3 reads CASSSGTGPYEQYF. CDR3 nucleotides: TGTGCCAGCAGTTCGGGTACAGGGCCCTACGAGCAGTACTTC.

CDR3 bases: TGTGCCAGCGAGTTAGAGCGGGAGAACACCGGGGAGCTGTTTTTT. This encodes CASELERENTGELFF. The chain is built from TRBV2 and TRBJ2-2; the match to TRBD2 covers 7 bases. The CDR3 contains 15 residues. Germline CDR1 is SNHLY and CDR2 is FYNNEI. With 8 bases clipped from V and 1 base from J, the junction kept 7 bases outside the gene matches.

The chain recombines TRBV11-2 with TRBJ2-3, with 12 nucleotides matching TRBD1. Germline V lookup: CDR1 SGHAT, CDR2 FQNNGV. This CDR3 is 16 amino acids long. V was pared by 4 bases and J by 4 bases, with 6 bases of the junction left unmatched. The CDR3 here is CASSYRDRGQADTQYF. CDR3 nucleotides: TGTGCCAGCAGCTACCGGGACAGGGGGCAAGCAGATACGCAGTATTTT.

The chain uses TRBV7-9 and TRBJ2-3, with 7 bases identical to TRBD1. The length of the CDR3 is 12 residues. CDR1 is SEHNR, CDR2 FQNEAQ, per germline (reference sequence). V lost 7 bases to trimming and J lost 5 bases; unmatched junction nucleotides: 3. In DNA form, the CDR3 reads TGTGCCAGCAATACAGGGGTAGATACGCAGTATTTT. Translating it yields CASNTGVDTQYF.

This clone came up a few times. This rearrangement joins TRBV11-2 to TRBJ1-2; D not certain. The CDR3 spans 10 residues. The ends were cut back, 8 bases at V and 2 bases at J, with 3 bases in the middle. Germline CDR1 is SGHAT and CDR2 is FQNNGV. This chain's CDR3 is CASGNYGYTF. The DNA of the CDR3 is TGTGCCAGCGGCAACTATGGCTACACCTTC.

The sample holds one count of this clone. The rearrangement joins TRBV10-3 to TRBJ2-5; D possibly corresponds to TRBD2 (6 bases). Germline loops: CDR1 ENHRY, CDR2 SYGVKD. The CDR3 contains 16 residues. V lost 7 bases, J lost 5 bases, and 23 bases lay in between. Here the CDR3 DNA reads TGTGCCATCAAATATAGCGCGCGGGACTGGGGGGAGACCCAGTACTTC. Translation: CAIKYSARDWGETQYF.

The chain recombines TRBV29-1 with TRBJ1-1; 7 nucleotides align to TRBD1. Germline-derived CDR1 and CDR2 are SQVTM and ANQGSEA. The CDR3 totals 13 residues. The trim removed 8 bases at V and 5 bases at J, leaving 11 bases unmatched. The CDR3 DNA follows: TGCAGCACCGTGACAGGGCCCGGTACTGAAGCTTTCTTT. As protein: CSTVTGPGTEAFF.

The rearrangement uses TRBV7-6 and TRBJ2-1; TRBD1 is a possible D gene (6 bases). Germline values: CDR1 SGHVS, CDR2 FNYEAQ. This CDR3 spans 16 amino acids. Trimming shortened V by 5 bases and J by 5 bases, and 19 bases separated the two germline ends. The CDR3, as DNA: TGTGCCAGCAGCCATCGTTATAGGGACAAGCACAATGAGCAGTTCTTC. The encoded protein is CASSHRYRDKHNEQFF.

This clone was picked up one time. This chain connects TRBV7-2 to TRBJ2-1; D perhaps matches TRBD2 (5 bases). CDR3 length: 14 amino acids. V was pared by 1 base and J by 9 bases, with 13 bases between. The germline V gene has CDR1 SGHTA and CDR2 FQGNSA. CDR3 residues: CASSLDRGFGEQFF. DNA of the CDR3: TGTGCCAGCAGCTTAGATCGCGGGTTTGGTGAGCAGTTCTTC.

The chain combines TRBV28 with TRBJ1-1; 7 nucleotides agree with TRBD1. The germline V gene encodes CDR1 MDHEN and CDR2 SYDVKM. The CDR3 loop spans 13 amino acids. The V and J ends lost 7 bases and 3 bases, in that order; junction bases with no gene match: 5. CDR3 DNA sequence: TGTGCCAGCACGCCCCAGGGGGACACTGAAGCTTTCTTT. Its translation is CASTPQGDTEAFF.

The genes are TRBV7-2 and TRBJ1-5; TRBD1 is a possible D gene (6 bases). This CDR3 is built from 13 residues. Germline V gives CDR1 SGHTA, CDR2 FQGNSA. The V end lost 5 bases, the J end lost 4 bases, and 9 bases lay between the germline ends. CDR3 sequence reads: CASSIRGNQPQHF. The CDR3 DNA is TGTGCCAGCAGCATTAGGGGGAATCAGCCCCAGCATTTT.

Only one count was recorded for this clone. J is TRBJ1-2 and V is TRBV9; 8 nucleotides line up with TRBD1. Germline CDR1 SGDLS, CDR2 YYNGEE. Losses at the gene ends were 3 bases for V and 0 bases for J; bases not matched to a gene: 4. This CDR3 contains 15 residues. CDR3 in DNA: TGTGCCAGCAGCGGGGAGGGACAGGCTAACTATGGCTACACCTTC. This codes for CASSGEGQANYGYTF.

This clone was seen only once. The chain uses TRBV2 and TRBJ2-3; TRBD2 aligns across 12 bases. This CDR3 has 16 residues. The germline V gene encodes CDR1 SNHLY and CDR2 FYNNEI. J was trimmed by 2 bases and V by 6 bases; bases with no gene match: 6. CDR3 residues: CASRGRLAGDTDTQYF. CDR3 coding DNA: TGTGCCAGCAGGGGTCGACTAGCGGGGGACACAGATACGCAGTATTTT.

The J gene is TRBJ2-1, the V gene TRBV5-8; 7 bases are shared with TRBD2. The CDR3 extends over 15 amino acids. Trimming cost V 3 bases and J 10 bases; bases outside gene matches: 13. Germline values: CDR1 SGHTS, CDR2 YDEGEE. CDR3 nucleotides: TGTGCCAGCAGCTGGGGGGGGACTACCGCGGGAGAGCAGTTCTTC. Amino acid sequence: CASSWGGTTAGEQFF.

V usage is TRBV4-2 and J usage is TRBJ2-7; D is perhaps TRBD1 (6 bases). Trimming left V 0 bases short and J 5 bases short, with 14 bases between. The germline gives CDR1 LGHNA, CDR2 YNFKEQ. The CDR3 has 15 amino acids. The CDR3 region has the DNA TGTGCCAGCAGCCAAGATTTGTCGACAGGCAACGAGCAGTACTTC. This encodes CASSQDLSTGNEQYF.

The gene calls are TRBV4-1 and TRBJ1-1; 10 nucleotides match TRBD1. The trim removed 1 base at V and 11 bases at J, leaving 4 bases unmatched. The germline V gene encodes CDR1 MGHRA and CDR2 YSYEKL. This CDR3 spans 13 amino acids. CDR3 loop: CASSQVVGQGAFF. Here the CDR3 DNA reads TGCGCCAGCAGCCAAGTTGTGGGACAGGGGGCTTTCTTT.

Only one count was recorded for this clone. The J gene is TRBJ2-5, the V gene TRBV9; 13 bases fit TRBD2. J lost 13 bases, V lost 7 bases, and 13 bases had no gene match. CDR1 SGDLS and CDR2 YYNGEE come from the germline V gene. The CDR3 is 14 residues long. The CDR3 DNA sequence: TGTGCCAGCCGTATCTCCGGGACTAGCGGGAACTTGTACTTC. It codes for CASRISGTSGNLYF.

This clone has a single count. V and J are TRBV10-3 and TRBJ2-7, with 9 bases aligning to TRBD1. With 6 bases clipped from V and 6 bases from J, the junction kept 9 bases outside the gene matches. The length of the CDR3 is 14 residues. CDR1 and CDR2 (germline): ENHRY, SYGVKD. The CDR3 region is CAISWTGELREQYF. The CDR3 DNA is TGTGCCATCAGCTGGACAGGGGAATTGCGCGAGCAGTACTTC.

V usage is TRBV29-1 and J usage is TRBJ2-7; TRBD1 agrees at 10 bases. Unmatched junction bases numbered 9, after V lost 7 bases and J lost 3 bases. The CDR3 runs 14 residues. Germline V CDR1 and CDR2: SQVTM, ANQGSEA. The CDR3 loop reads CSAEIGDRGYEQYF. The CDR3 DNA reads TGCAGCGCAGAAATTGGGGACAGGGGCTACGAGCAGTACTTC.